What follows are 17 T cell receptor beta chains derived from one specimen sequenced in a study of OX40 agonist ivuxolimab in advanced cancers. TCRdb keeps only in-frame clones here, not all; method: immunoSEQ multiplex PCR. The sample lists some 54,000 clones; about 80% were seen once. The sequences come from CD4+ or CD8+ T cells sorted from blood, collected in a trial of the OX40 agonist ivuxolimab. These receptors were taken from an adult with an advanced solid tumor such as melanoma, head and neck, liver or kidney cancer.

Only a few counts were recorded for this clone. The chain is built from TRBV5-1 and TRBJ2-7; D is perhaps TRBD1 or TRBD2 (5 bases each). Germline V gives CDR1 SGHRS, CDR2 YFSETQ. There are 14 residues in the CDR3. The V end was cut by 7 bases, the J end by 6 bases, with 20 bases between. The CDR3 DNA reads TGCGCCAGCGGATTGACCGGGACGACGGGCGAGCAGTACTTC. It specifies CASGLTGTTGEQYF.

This sequence joins TRBV19 and TRBJ2-7; 8 nucleotides match TRBD1. The germline gives CDR1 LNHDA, CDR2 SQIVND (reference sequence). This CDR3 spans 16 amino acids. Unmatched junction bases numbered 6, after V lost 1 base and J lost 1 base. The CDR3, as DNA: TGTGCCAGTAGTATAGGAGGCAGGGGGCGATCCTACGAGCAGTACTTC. Protein: CASSIGGRGRSYEQYF.

This chain joins TRBV30 and TRBJ1-1, with D tentatively TRBD1 (6 bases). The CDR3 consists of 13 residues. With 4 bases removed from V and 1 base from J, the gap between germline ends came to 10 bases. Germline assignment: CDR1 GTSNPN and CDR2 SVGIG (reference sequence). CDR3 amino acids: CAWTETGNTEAFF. The CDR3 DNA reads as TGTGCCTGGACTGAGACAGGGAACACTGAAGCTTTCTTT.

The chain uses TRBV19 and TRBJ2-2; 12 bases map to TRBD2. Per the germline V gene, CDR1 is LNHDA and CDR2 is SQIVND (reference sequence). This CDR3 has 19 residues. V lost 7 bases and J lost 4; bases outside the gene matches: 16. This chain's CDR3 is CASTPLRASGRAGTGELFF. DNA of the CDR3: TGTGCCAGTACCCCCCTCAGGGCTAGCGGGAGGGCAGGCACCGGGGAGCTGTTTTTT.

CDR3 sequence reads: CASSFAGGQGQPQHF. The CDR3 DNA is TGTGCCAGCAGTTTTGCGGGGGGCCAAGGGCAGCCCCAGCATTTT. V is TRBV28 and J is TRBJ1-5, with a possible D match to TRBD1 (6 bases). Germline CDR1 reads MDHEN; CDR2 reads SYDVKM. V was cut by 3 bases and J by 7 bases, with 16 bases left in between. The CDR3 loop spans 15 amino acids. The complete variable domain, with remaining parts taken from reference TRBV28 and TRBJ1-5, reads DVKVTQSSRYLVKRTGEKVFLECVQDMDHENMFWYRQDPGLGLRLIYFSYDVKMKEKGDIPEGYSVSREKKERFSLILESASTNQTSMYLCASSFAGGQGQPQHFGDGTRLSIL.

The rearrangement links TRBV2 to TRBJ2-3; a possible D gene is TRBD1 (6 bases). CDR1 SNHLY and CDR2 FYNNEI come from the germline V gene. This CDR3 contains 15 residues. Trimming removed 6 bases at V and 0 bases at J, with 13 bases between. CDR3 residues: CASRRQDKSTDTQYF. In nucleotides, the CDR3 is TGTGCCAGCAGAAGACAGGACAAAAGCACAGATACGCAGTATTTT.

The J gene is TRBJ1-3, the V gene TRBV28; D uncertain. This CDR3 contains 10 residues. From germline, CDR1 is MDHEN and CDR2 SYDVKM. Trimming stripped 8 bases from V and 4 bases from J, with 3 bases between. The CDR3 here is CASRGNTIYF. CDR3 nucleotide sequence: TGTGCCAGCCGCGGAAACACCATATATTTT.

The genes are TRBV28 and TRBJ2-5; D gene unclear. V shed 5 bases and J shed 4 bases, with 11 bases lying between them. In germline, CDR1 is MDHEN, CDR2 SYDVKM. The CDR3 covers 13 residues. CDR3 nucleotides: TGTGCCAGCAGTGTGGGCATGCCAGAGACCCAGTACTTC. Its protein product is CASSVGMPETQYF.

The V gene is TRBV6-1, the J gene TRBJ1-6; D is unclear. Germline V CDR1 and CDR2: MNHNS, SASEGT. The germline V and J ends were trimmed by 3 bases and 9 bases, with 9 bases remaining between them. This CDR3 has 13 amino acids. Here the CDR3 reads CASSDIGPSPLHF. For the CDR3, the DNA is TGTGCCAGCAGTGATATAGGGCCTTCACCCCTCCACTTT.

The chain uses TRBV14 and TRBJ2-5; 10 bases map to TRBD1. This CDR3 contains 15 residues. With 3 bases clipped from V and 9 bases from J, the junction kept 10 bases outside the gene matches. Germline V CDR1 and CDR2: SGHDN, FVKESK. The CDR3 bases are TGTGCCAGCAGCCACGCGGCCGGGACAGGGGTGGCCCAGTACTTC. Its translation is CASSHAAGTGVAQYF.

The chain employs TRBV27 and TRBJ1-2; D gene ambiguous. Trimming removed 7 bases at V and 5 bases at J, with 8 bases between. The CDR3 contains 11 residues. The germline V gene encodes CDR1 MNHEY and CDR2 SMNVEV (reference sequence). CDR3 bases: TGTGCCAGCACCTCGGGGTATGGCTACACCTTC. This gives the protein CASTSGYGYTF.

V usage is TRBV30 and J usage is TRBJ1-1; D is uncertain. This CDR3 region has 11 residues. Trimming removed 3 bases at V and 5 bases at J, with 7 bases between. The germline V gene has CDR1 GTSNPN and CDR2 SVGIG (reference sequence). The CDR3 loop is CAWSIGTEAFF. The CDR3 DNA reads TGTGCCTGGAGCATCGGGACTGAAGCTTTCTTT.

V gene TRBV28 combines with J gene TRBJ1-6, with 7 bases fitting TRBD1. The CDR3 spans 14 residues. V trimming: 2 bases; J trimming: 14 bases; junction bases outside the gene matches: 9. The germline CDR1 and CDR2 sequences are MDHEN and SYDVKM. CDR3 in amino acids: CASSLIGGQLALHF. In DNA, the CDR3 is TGTGCCAGCAGTTTAATAGGGGGCCAATTGGCCCTCCACTTT.

This clone was counted between two and nine times. V and J are TRBV2 and TRBJ1-1; D is undetermined. The V end lost 5 bases, the J end lost 1 base, and 8 bases lay between the germline ends. CDR1 and CDR2 (germline): SNHLY, FYNNEI. The CDR3 contains 13 residues. DNA of the CDR3: TGTGCCAGCAGTAGTCCCCCGAACACTGAAGCTTTCTTT. This sequence encodes CASSSPPNTEAFF.

The chain employs TRBV28 and TRBJ2-7, with D perhaps being TRBD1 or TRBD2 (5 bases each). Trimming took 5 bases from V and 5 from J, leaving 19 bases between them. This CDR3 has 15 amino acids. CDR1 and CDR2 from the germline V gene are MDHEN and SYDVKM. CDR3 amino acids: CASSPQGTRDHEQYF. The CDR3 nucleotides are TGTGCCAGCAGTCCCCAAGGCACACGGGACCACGAGCAGTACTTC.

V usage is TRBV4-3 and J usage is TRBJ1-3; D not certain. The length of the CDR3 is 18 residues. The V end was cut by 1 base, the J end by 2 bases, with 18 bases between. The germline CDR1 and CDR2 sequences are LGHNA and YSLEER. CDR3 loop: CASSQVMGTVNPGNTIYF. In DNA form, the CDR3 reads TGCGCCAGCAGCCAAGTAATGGGAACAGTCAATCCTGGAAACACCATATATTTT.

This clone was seen more than once but under ten times. CDR3 region: CASTSRGAGNTEAFF. CDR3 nucleotides: TGTGCCAGCACCTCTAGGGGGGCAGGGAACACTGAAGCTTTCTTT. The rearrangement links TRBV28 to TRBJ1-1; D perhaps matches TRBD1 (6 bases). The V gene lost 7 bases and the J gene lost 1 base, with 16 bases spanning the gap. The germline gives CDR1 MDHEN, CDR2 SYDVKM. There are 15 residues in the CDR3.